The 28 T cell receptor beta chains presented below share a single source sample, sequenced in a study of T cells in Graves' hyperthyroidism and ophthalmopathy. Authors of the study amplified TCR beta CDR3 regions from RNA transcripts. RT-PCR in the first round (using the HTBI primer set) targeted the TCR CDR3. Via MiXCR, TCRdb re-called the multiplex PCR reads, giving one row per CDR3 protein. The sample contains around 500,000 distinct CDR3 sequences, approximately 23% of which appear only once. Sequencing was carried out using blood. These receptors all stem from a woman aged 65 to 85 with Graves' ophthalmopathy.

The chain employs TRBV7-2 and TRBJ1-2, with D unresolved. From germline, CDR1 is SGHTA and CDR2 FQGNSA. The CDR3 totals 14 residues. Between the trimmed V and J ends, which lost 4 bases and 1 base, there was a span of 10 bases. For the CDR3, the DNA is TGTGCCAGCAGCTCCCTACCACGTAACTATGGCTACACCTTC. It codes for CASSSLPRNYGYTF.

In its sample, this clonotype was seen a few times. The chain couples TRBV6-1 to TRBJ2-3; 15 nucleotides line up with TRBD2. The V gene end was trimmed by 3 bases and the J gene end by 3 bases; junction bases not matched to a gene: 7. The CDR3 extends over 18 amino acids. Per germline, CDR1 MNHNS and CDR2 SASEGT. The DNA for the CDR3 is TGTGCCAGCAGTGAGCGGACTAGCGGGAGGGCCGTAACAGATACGCAGTATTTT. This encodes CASSERTSGRAVTDTQYF.

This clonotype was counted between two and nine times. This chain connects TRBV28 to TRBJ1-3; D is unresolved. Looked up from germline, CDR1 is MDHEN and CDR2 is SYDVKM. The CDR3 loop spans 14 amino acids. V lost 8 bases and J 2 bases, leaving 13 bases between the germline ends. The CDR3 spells CASAGSQTGNTIYF. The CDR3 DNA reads TGTGCCAGCGCGGGAAGTCAGACTGGAAACACCATATATTTT.

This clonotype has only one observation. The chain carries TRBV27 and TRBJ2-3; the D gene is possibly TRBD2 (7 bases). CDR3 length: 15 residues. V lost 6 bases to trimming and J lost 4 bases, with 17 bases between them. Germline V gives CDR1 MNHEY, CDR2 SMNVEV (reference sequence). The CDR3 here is CASSRGGGSPDTQYF. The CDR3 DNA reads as TGTGCCAGCAGCAGGGGTGGCGGGAGTCCAGATACGCAGTATTTT.

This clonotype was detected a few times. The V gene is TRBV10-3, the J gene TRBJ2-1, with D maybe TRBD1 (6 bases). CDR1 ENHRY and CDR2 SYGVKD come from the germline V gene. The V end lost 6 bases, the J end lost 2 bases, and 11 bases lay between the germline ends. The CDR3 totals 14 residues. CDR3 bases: TGTGCCATCAGGCGACAGGACCCCTACAATGAGCAGTTCTTC. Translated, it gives CAIRRQDPYNEQFF.

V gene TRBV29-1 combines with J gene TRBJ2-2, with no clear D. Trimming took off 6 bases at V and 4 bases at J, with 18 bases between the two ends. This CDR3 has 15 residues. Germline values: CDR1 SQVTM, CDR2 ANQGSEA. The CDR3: CSVPGPVASTGELFF. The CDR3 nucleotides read TGCAGCGTCCCCGGACCGGTGGCGAGCACCGGGGAGCTGTTTTTT.

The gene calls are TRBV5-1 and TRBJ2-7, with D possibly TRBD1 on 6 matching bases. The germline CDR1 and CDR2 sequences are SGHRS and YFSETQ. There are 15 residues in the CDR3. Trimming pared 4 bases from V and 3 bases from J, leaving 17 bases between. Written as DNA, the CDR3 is TGCGCCAGCAGCCCCCGGGACACAGCTATCTACGAGCAGTACTTC. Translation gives CASSPRDTAIYEQYF.

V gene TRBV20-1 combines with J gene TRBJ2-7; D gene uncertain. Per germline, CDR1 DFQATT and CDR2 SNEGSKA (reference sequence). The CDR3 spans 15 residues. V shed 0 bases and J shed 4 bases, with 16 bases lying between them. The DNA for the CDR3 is TGCAGTGCTAGAGATCGTTCTGGACGGCCTTACGAGCAGTACTTC. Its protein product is CSARDRSGRPYEQYF.

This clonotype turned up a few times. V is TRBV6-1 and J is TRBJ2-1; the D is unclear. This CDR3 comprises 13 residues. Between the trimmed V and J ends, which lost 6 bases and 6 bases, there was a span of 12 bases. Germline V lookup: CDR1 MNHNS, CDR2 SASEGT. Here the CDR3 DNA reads TGTGCCAGCAGGCCGGACCGGCCCAATGAGCAGTTCTTC. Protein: CASRPDRPNEQFF.

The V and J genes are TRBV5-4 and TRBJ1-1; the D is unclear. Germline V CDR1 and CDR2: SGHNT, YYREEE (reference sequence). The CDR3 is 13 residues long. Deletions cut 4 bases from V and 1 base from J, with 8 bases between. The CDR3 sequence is CASSAEWNTEAFF. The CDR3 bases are TGTGCCAGCAGCGCGGAATGGAACACTGAAGCTTTCTTT.

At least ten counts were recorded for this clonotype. In DNA form, the CDR3 reads TGTGCCAGCAGTGAATGGGAGGGGGGGGCCTATGGCTACACCTTC. It specifies CASSEWEGGAYGYTF. The V gene is TRBV6-1, the J gene TRBJ1-2; possible D gene TRBD1, 6 bases. The V end was cut by 2 bases, the J end by 4 bases, with 14 bases between. The CDR3 consists of 15 residues. Per the germline V gene, CDR1 is MNHNS and CDR2 is SASEGT.

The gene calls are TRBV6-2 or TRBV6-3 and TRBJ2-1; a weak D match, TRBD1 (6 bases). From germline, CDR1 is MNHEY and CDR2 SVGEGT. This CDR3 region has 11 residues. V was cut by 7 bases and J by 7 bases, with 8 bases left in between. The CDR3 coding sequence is TGTGCCAGCACTAGGGGGAATGAGCAGTTCTTC. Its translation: CASTRGNEQFF.

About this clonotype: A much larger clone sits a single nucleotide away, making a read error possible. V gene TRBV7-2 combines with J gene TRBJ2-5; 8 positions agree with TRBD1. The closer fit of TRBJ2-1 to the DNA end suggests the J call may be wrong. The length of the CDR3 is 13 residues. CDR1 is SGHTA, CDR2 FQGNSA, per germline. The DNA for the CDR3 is TGTGCCAGCAGCGCGGACAGGGATCAGACCCAGTTCTTC. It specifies CASSADRDQTQFF.

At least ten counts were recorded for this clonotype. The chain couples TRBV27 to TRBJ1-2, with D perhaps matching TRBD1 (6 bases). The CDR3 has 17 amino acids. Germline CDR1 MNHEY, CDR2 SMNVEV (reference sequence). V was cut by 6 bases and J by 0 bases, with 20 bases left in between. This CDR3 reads CASSTNPNDRTNYGYTF. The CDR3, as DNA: TGTGCCAGCAGCACAAACCCTAACGACAGGACTAACTATGGCTACACCTTC.

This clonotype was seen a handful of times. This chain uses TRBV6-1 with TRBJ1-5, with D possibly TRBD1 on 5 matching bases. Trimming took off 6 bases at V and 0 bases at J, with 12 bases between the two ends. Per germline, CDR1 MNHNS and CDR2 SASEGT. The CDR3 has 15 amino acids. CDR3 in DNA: TGTGCCAGCAGATTTAGACAGTATAGCAATCAGCCCCAGCATTTT. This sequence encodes CASRFRQYSNQPQHF.

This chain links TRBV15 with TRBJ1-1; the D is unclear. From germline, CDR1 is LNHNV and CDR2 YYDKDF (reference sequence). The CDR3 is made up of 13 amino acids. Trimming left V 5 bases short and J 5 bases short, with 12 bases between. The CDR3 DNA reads TGTGCCACCAGCCAAGGGCGACTAACTGAAGCTTTCTTT. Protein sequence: CATSQGRLTEAFF.

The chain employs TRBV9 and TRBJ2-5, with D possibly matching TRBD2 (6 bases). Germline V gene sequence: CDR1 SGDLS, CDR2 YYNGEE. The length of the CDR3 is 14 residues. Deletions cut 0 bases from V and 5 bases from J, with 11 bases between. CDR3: CASSVDGGLETQYF. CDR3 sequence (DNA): TGTGCCAGCAGCGTAGATGGAGGGCTGGAGACCCAGTACTTC.

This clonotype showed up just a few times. CDR3 in amino acids: CASSLFRGARPYEQYF. In DNA, the CDR3 is TGTGCCAGCAGTTTATTCCGGGGGGCTCGTCCCTACGAGCAGTACTTC. V and J are TRBV27 and TRBJ2-7, with D possibly being TRBD2 (7 bases). CDR3 size: 16 residues. Trimming cost V 1 base and J 2 bases, with 15 bases left between them. CDR1 and CDR2 from the germline V gene are MNHEY and SMNVEV (reference sequence).

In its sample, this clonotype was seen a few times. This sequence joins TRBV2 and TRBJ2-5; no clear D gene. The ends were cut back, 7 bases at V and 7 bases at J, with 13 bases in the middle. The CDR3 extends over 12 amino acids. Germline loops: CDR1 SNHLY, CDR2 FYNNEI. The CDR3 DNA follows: TGTGCCAGCACATCCCGGGTGCGGACCCAGTACTTC. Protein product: CASTSRVRTQYF. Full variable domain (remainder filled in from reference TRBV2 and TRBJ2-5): EPEVTQTPSHQVTQMGQEVILRCVPISNHLYFYWYRQILGQKVEFLVSFYNNEISEKSEIFDDQFSVERPDGSNFTLKIRSTKLEDSAMYFCASTSRVRTQYFGPGTRLLVL.

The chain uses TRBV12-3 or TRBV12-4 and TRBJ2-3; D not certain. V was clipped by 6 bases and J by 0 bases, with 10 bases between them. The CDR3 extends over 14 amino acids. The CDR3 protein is CASREGISTDTQYF. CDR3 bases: TGTGCCAGCAGGGAAGGGATTAGCACAGATACGCAGTATTTT.

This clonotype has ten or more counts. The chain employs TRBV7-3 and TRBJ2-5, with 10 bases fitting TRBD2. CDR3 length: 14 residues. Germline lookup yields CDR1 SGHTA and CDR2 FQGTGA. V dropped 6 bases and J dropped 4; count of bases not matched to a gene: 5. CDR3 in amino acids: CASRSSGSVETQYF. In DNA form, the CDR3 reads TGTGCCAGCAGGTCTAGCGGGAGCGTAGAGACCCAGTACTTC.

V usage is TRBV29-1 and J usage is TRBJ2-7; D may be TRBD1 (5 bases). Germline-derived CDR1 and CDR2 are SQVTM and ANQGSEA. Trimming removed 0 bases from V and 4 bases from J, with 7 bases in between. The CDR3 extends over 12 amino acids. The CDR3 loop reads CSVEDHRYEQYF. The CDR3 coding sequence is TGCAGCGTTGAAGATCACAGGTACGAGCAGTACTTC.

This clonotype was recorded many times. CDR3 DNA: TGTGCCAGCAGCTTAGCCGGAGCGGGAGGGCTAGATACGCAGTATTTT. Its translation is CASSLAGAGGLDTQYF. The rearrangement links TRBV7-2 to TRBJ2-3; TRBD2 matches at 10 bases. V was pared by 0 bases and J by 5 bases, with 5 bases of the junction left unmatched. The CDR3 consists of 16 residues. CDR1 SGHTA and CDR2 FQGNSA come from the germline V gene.

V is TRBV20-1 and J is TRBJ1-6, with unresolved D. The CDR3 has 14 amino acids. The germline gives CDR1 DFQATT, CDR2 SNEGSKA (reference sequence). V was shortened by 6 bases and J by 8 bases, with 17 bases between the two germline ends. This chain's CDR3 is CSAPQIRDHSPLHF. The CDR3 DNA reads TGCAGTGCCCCACAGATCCGGGATCATTCACCCCTCCACTTT.

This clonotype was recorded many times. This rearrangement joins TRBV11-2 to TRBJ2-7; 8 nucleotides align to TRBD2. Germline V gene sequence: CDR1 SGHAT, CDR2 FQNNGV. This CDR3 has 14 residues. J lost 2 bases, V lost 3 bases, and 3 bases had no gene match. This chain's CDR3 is CASSFLAGPYEQYF. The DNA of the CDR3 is TGTGCCAGCAGCTTCCTAGCGGGCCCCTACGAGCAGTACTTC.

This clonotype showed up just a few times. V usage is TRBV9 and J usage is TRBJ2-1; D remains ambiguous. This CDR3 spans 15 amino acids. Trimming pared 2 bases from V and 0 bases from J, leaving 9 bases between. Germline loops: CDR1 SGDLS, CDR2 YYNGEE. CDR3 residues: CASSVATGSYNEQFF. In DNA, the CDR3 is TGTGCCAGCAGCGTGGCGACTGGCTCCTACAATGAGCAGTTCTTC. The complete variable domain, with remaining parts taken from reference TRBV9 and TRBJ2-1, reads DSGVTQTPKHLITATGQRVTLRCSPRSGDLSVYWYQQSLDQGLQFLIQYYNGEERAKGNILERFSAQQFPDLHSELNLSSLELGDSALYFCASSVATGSYNEQFFGPGTRLTVL.

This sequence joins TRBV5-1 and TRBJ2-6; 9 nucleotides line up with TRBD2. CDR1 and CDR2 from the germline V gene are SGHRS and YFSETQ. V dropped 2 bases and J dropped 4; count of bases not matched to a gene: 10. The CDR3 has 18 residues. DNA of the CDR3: TGCGCCAGCAGCTTCAAGGCTAGCGGGGTTTTAGGGGCCAACGTCCTGACTTTC. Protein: CASSFKASGVLGANVLTF.

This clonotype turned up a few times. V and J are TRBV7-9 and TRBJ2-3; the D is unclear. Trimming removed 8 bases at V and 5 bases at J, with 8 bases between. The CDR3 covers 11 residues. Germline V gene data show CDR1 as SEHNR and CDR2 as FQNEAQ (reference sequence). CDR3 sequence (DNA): TGTGCCAGCGGAGCCTTAGATACGCAGTATTTT. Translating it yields CASGALDTQYF.